The present TCR beta chain was sequenced within a study of blood T cell repertoires in COVID-19. Study overall: The study drew acute and convalescent COVID-19 samples from the United States, Italy and Spain.

TCRdb keeps only in-frame clones here, not all; method: immunoSEQ multiplex PCR. The sample records about 250,000 clones, over 80% being singletons. This CDR3 is built from 12 residues. V lost 4 bases and J 8 bases, leaving 11 bases between the germline ends. The germline V gene encodes CDR1 MNHEY and CDR2 SVGAGI. This sequence was found in a man aged 40-49 years with acute or convalescent COVID-19. The chain joins TRBV6-5 to TRBJ1-1; D uncertain. The sequenced sample consisted of peripheral blood. CDR3 DNA sequence: TGTGCCAGCAGTTCCCCCGCGGAGGAAGCTTTCTTT. Its translation is CASSSPAEEAFF.